The clone carrying this T cell receptor beta chain has only a few counts. Germline-derived CDR1 and CDR2 are SGHTA and FQGNSA. V shed 5 bases and J 6 bases; nucleotides not matched to a gene: 8. This CDR3 region has 15 residues. The source of the sample is a study of identical twins. A universal primer site came from template switching; cDNA carried unique molecular identifiers. TCRdb ran MiXCR on the 5' RACE reads and lists one entry per CDR3 protein. Found here are fewer than 900,000 distinct CDR3 sequences, 20% to 25% of them singletons; the top ten hold roughly 4.3%. Separately, the same data were catalogued under a study of T cells expressing NK-cell markers. From that report: Repertoire data for TCR beta were derived from sorted T cells (CD3+CD56+NKG2C+, CD3+CD56+NKG2C- and CD3+CD56-NKG2C+). Restriction of the sorted population to alpha-beta TCR T cells was achieved in several experiments with an anti-gamma-delta TCR antibody.

The specimen sequenced was PBMCs. This receptor was identified in a woman between 18 and 29 years old in good health. This chain links TRBV7-2 with TRBJ2-7, with 12 bases identical to TRBD2. The chain's CDR3 is CASSPSLAGGLEQYF. As DNA, the CDR3 is TGTGCCAGCAGCCCGAGCCTAGCGGGAGGGCTCGAGCAGTACTTC.